This record looks at one T cell receptor beta chain sequence and its context. Its specificity is unknown. Primers: 60 Vbeta forward and 13 Jbeta reverse. Here immunoSEQ multiplex PCR was the method, and the copy in TCRdb shows in-frame clones only, minus some. Of around 180,000 clones listed, around 80% are singletons. The entry originates in a study of cytomegalovirus exposure and HLA in healthy donors. The length of the CDR3 is 15 residues. The germline V gene encodes CDR1 SNHLY and CDR2 FYNNEI. The J segment lost 7 bases and the V segment lost 2 bases, leaving 9 bases of the junction unmatched. The study's findings and limits: As confirmed in vitro, a few CMV-associated chains were specific for CMV antigens. A reported reduction in N-insertions relative to the roughly 710-donor mean was seen in an Asian-associated ancestry cluster in a later analysis. For most TCR beta V segments, an earlier analysis put the productive rate at about 90% or about 30% of the time. A later analysis appeared to link common viral pathogens to several of the most significant clusters.

The sequenced sample consisted of PBMCs. The clonotype comes from a male donor in good health and CMV-seronegative. The chain employs TRBV2 and TRBJ2-7; 9 nucleotides match TRBD2. CDR3 nucleotide sequence: TGTGCCAGCAGTGAAAGCGGGGGGACTTTTAAAGAGCAGTACTTC. This gives the protein CASSESGGTFKEQYF.